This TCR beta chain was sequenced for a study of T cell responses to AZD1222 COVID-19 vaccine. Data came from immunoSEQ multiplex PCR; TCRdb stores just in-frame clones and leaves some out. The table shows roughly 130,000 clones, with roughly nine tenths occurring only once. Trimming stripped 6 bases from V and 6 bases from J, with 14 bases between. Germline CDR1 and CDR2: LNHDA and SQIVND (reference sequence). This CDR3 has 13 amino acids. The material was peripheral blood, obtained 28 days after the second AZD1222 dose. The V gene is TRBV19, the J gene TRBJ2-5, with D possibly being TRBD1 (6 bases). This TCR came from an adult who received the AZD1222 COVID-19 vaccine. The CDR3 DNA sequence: TGTGCCAGTAGAAGCACAGGGACACAGACCCAGTACTTC. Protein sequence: CASRSTGTQTQYF.